The 29 T cell receptor beta chains below were found in one sample sequenced in a study of beta chain features in type 1 diabetes. The investigators reverse transcribed all of the isolated RNA, so they sequenced expressed TCRB transcripts. Sequencing used immunoSEQ multiplex PCR; TCRdb keeps in-frame clones, though not all of them. This table has fewer than 350,000 clones, around a fifth appearing once. The sequenced sample consisted of naive CD4+ T cells from blood. The receptor set was obtained from a woman aged 18-35 years in good health.

This clone has more than one count but fewer than ten. The chain combines TRBV9 with TRBJ2-5; D is perhaps TRBD2 (5 bases). Germline CDR1 is SGDLS and CDR2 is YYNGEE. The CDR3 has 14 residues. V gave up 3 bases and J gave up 1 base, with 10 bases separating them. CDR3 loop: CASSASGFQETQYF. The CDR3, as DNA: TGTGCCAGCAGCGCGAGCGGATTCCAAGAGACCCAGTACTTC.

This clone was observed a handful of times. The chain is built from TRBV5-1 and TRBJ1-1; D ambiguous. There are 15 residues in the CDR3. V lost 6 bases, J lost 5 bases, and 20 bases lay in between. CDR1 and CDR2 from the germline V gene are SGHRS and YFSETQ. The CDR3 is CASTPGIEGGTEAFF. The CDR3 DNA reads as TGCGCCAGCACCCCGGGCATAGAGGGTGGAACTGAAGCTTTCTTT.

The chain links TRBV30 to TRBJ1-1; D not certain. This CDR3 is 12 amino acids long. V was trimmed by 2 bases and J by 1 base, leaving 5 bases between them. Germline CDR1 is GTSNPN and CDR2 is SVGIG (reference sequence). This CDR3 is CAWSPSNTEAFF. The CDR3 DNA sequence: TGTGCCTGGAGTCCGTCGAACACTGAAGCTTTCTTT.

V and J are TRBV7-9 and TRBJ1-1, with D possibly matching TRBD1 (6 bases). Germline CDR1 is SEHNR and CDR2 is FQNEAQ (reference sequence). Trimming removed 2 bases from V and 5 bases from J, with 12 bases in between. This CDR3 contains 14 residues. CDR3 loop: CASSLSGVGTEAFF. The CDR3 DNA sequence: TGTGCCAGCAGCTTATCAGGGGTAGGGACTGAAGCTTTCTTT.

This clone was seen only a few times. Here the CDR3 reads CASSSLLGASTDTQYF. The CDR3 nucleotides are TGTGCCAGCAGCTCACTCTTGGGGGCCAGCACAGATACGCAGTATTTT. The gene calls are TRBV7-2 and TRBJ2-3; D perhaps matches TRBD1 (6 bases). Germline V CDR1 and CDR2: SGHTA, FQGNSA. The CDR3 covers 16 residues. Trimming removed 4 bases at V and 0 bases at J, with 14 bases between.

The genes are TRBV6-6 and TRBJ2-5, with TRBD1 matching over 7 bases. V lost 2 bases, J lost 6 bases, and 6 bases stayed unmatched. This CDR3 spans 14 amino acids. The germline V gene has CDR1 MNHNY and CDR2 SVGAGI (reference sequence). Here the CDR3 reads CASSYDRVGKTQYF. The CDR3 DNA sequence: TGTGCCAGCAGTTACGACAGGGTTGGGAAGACCCAGTACTTC.

This chain joins TRBV15 and TRBJ1-2, with D possibly TRBD1 on 6 matching bases. The CDR3 has 13 amino acids. The germline V and J ends were trimmed by 1 base and 6 bases, with 9 bases remaining between them. The germline gives CDR1 LNHNV, CDR2 YYDKDF (reference sequence). The CDR3 sequence: CATSRASGDGYTF. As DNA, the CDR3 is TGTGCCACCAGCAGAGCGTCAGGGGATGGCTACACCTTC.

This CDR3 reads CASTDSSGANVLTF. CDR3 bases: TGTGCCAGCACTGACAGCTCTGGGGCCAACGTCCTGACTTTC. The chain has TRBV6-6 and TRBJ2-6; a weak D match, TRBD1 (5 bases). The germline V gene encodes CDR1 MNHNY and CDR2 SVGAGI (reference sequence). CDR3 size: 14 residues. Trimming pared 7 bases from V and 0 bases from J, leaving 7 bases between.

Only a few counts were recorded for this clone. The rearrangement uses TRBV11-2 and TRBJ2-5; 7 bases fit TRBD2. This CDR3 has 14 amino acids. Per germline, CDR1 SGHAT and CDR2 FQNNGV. V trimming: 3 bases; J trimming: 6 bases; junction bases outside the gene matches: 7. CDR3 sequence reads: CASSFHGGLKTQYF. The CDR3 nucleotides are TGTGCCAGCAGCTTTCACGGGGGGTTGAAGACCCAGTACTTC.

There are a few counts of this clone. The chain carries TRBV6-6 and TRBJ2-7; TRBD2 matches 7 bases. This CDR3 spans 14 amino acids. Trimming cost V 4 bases and J 4 bases; bases outside gene matches: 7. Per the germline V gene, CDR1 is MNHNY and CDR2 is SVGAGI (reference sequence). The CDR3 DNA reads as TGTGCCAGCAGTTCCGCTAGCGGCCGTTACGAGCAGTACTTC. Its protein product is CASSSASGRYEQYF.

The chain carries TRBV5-1 and TRBJ2-5, with D maybe TRBD2 (6 bases). Germline CDR1 SGHRS, CDR2 YFSETQ. The CDR3 is 14 residues long. V lost 2 bases to trimming and J lost 5 bases, with 13 bases between them. As DNA, the CDR3 is TGCGCCAGCAGCTTCGACCCCGGGAGTGAGACCCAGTACTTC. Protein sequence: CASSFDPGSETQYF.

The genes are TRBV6-5 and TRBJ2-3; 8 bases are a match to TRBD1. The junction had 5 bases not matched to a gene; V was cut back by 0 bases and J by 3 bases. This CDR3 has 16 residues. Germline lookup yields CDR1 MNHEY and CDR2 SVGAGI. For the CDR3, the DNA is TGTGCCAGCAGTTACTCGTACAGGGGGGAGACAGATACGCAGTATTTT. This codes for CASSYSYRGETDTQYF.

The chain carries TRBV7-6 and TRBJ2-7; no definite D call. CDR3 length equals 14 residues. Germline V gene sequence: CDR1 SGHVS, CDR2 FNYEAQ. With 0 bases removed from V and 3 bases from J, the gap between germline ends came to 9 bases. The DNA for the CDR3 is TGTGCCAGCAGCTTAGCACAAGGAGTCTACGAGCAGTACTTC. Protein product: CASSLAQGVYEQYF.

This chain links TRBV7-2 with TRBJ1-1; the D is unclear. Germline V CDR1 and CDR2: SGHTA, FQGNSA. Trimming took 5 bases from V and 6 from J, leaving 13 bases between them. The CDR3 runs to 13 residues. The CDR3 sequence: CASSHRQHAEAFF. DNA of the CDR3: TGTGCCAGCAGCCACCGACAACACGCTGAAGCTTTCTTT.

V usage is TRBV9 and J usage is TRBJ2-7; D possibly corresponds to TRBD1 (6 bases). CDR1 and CDR2 (germline): SGDLS, YYNGEE. Between the trimmed V and J ends, which lost 0 bases and 3 bases, there was a span of 7 bases. CDR3 length equals 13 residues. In nucleotides, the CDR3 is TGTGCCAGCAGCGTAGAGACAGGCTACGAGCAGTACTTC. It codes for CASSVETGYEQYF.

This clone has just a few counts. CDR3 nucleotide sequence: TGCAGCGCCCCGGGGGGGGAGGTGAACACTGAAGCTTTCTTT. Translated: CSAPGGEVNTEAFF. V and J are TRBV29-1 and TRBJ1-1, with D possibly matching TRBD1 (5 bases). V lost 7 bases to trimming and J lost 0 bases, with 15 bases between them. The CDR3 is 14 amino acids. CDR1 is SQVTM, CDR2 ANQGSEA, per germline.

On this clone itself: At one of its ends the junction is not consistent with the germline gene, which may arise from a read error. The sample has other DNA sequences that encode this CDR3 too. The chain combines TRBV18 with TRBJ2-5; TRBD1 matches 11 bases. The CDR3 contains 15 residues. Germline loops: CDR1 KGHSH, CDR2 LQKENI. DNA for the CDR3: TGTGCCAGCTCTCCACCGGGACAGGGGGGAGAGACCCAGTACTTC. Amino acid sequence: CASSPPGQGGETQYF.

The rearrangement links TRBV7-3 to TRBJ1-1; D unclear. Trimming took off 3 bases at V and 1 base at J, with 6 bases between the two ends. The V gene's germline CDR1 is SGHTA and CDR2 FQGTGA. The CDR3 is made up of 13 amino acids. CDR3 amino acids: CASSFGENTEAFF. The CDR3, as DNA: TGTGCCAGCAGCTTCGGTGAGAACACTGAAGCTTTCTTT.

The gene calls are TRBV18 and TRBJ2-1; 12 positions match TRBD2. From germline, CDR1 is KGHSH and CDR2 LQKENI. This CDR3 contains 19 residues. The ends lost 0 bases at V and 4 bases at J; junction bases unmatched: 10. CDR3 protein: CASSPPVLAGGFWYNEQFF. The CDR3 coding sequence is TGTGCCAGCTCACCACCTGTCCTAGCGGGGGGGTTTTGGTACAATGAGCAGTTCTTC.

This clone was counted only a few times. The chain links TRBV6-1 to TRBJ2-2; maybe TRBD1 (6 bases). The CDR3 sequence is 13 residues long. The germline V and J ends were trimmed by 6 bases and 4 bases, with 9 bases remaining between them. The germline gives CDR1 MNHNS, CDR2 SASEGT. CDR3 sequence (DNA): TGTGCCAGCAGCGCGGACAGCACCGGGGAGCTGTTTTTT. This gives the protein CASSADSTGELFF.

The genes are TRBV11-3 and TRBJ2-3; 10 nucleotides line up with TRBD2. The ends lost 1 base at V and 6 bases at J; junction bases unmatched: 4. Germline loops: CDR1 SGHNT, CDR2 YENEEA. This CDR3 spans 15 amino acids. CDR3 sequence reads: CASSLGLAGVDTQYF. CDR3 sequence (DNA): TGTGCCAGCAGCTTAGGTCTAGCGGGAGTCGATACGCAGTATTTT.

This clone has only a few counts. The chain uses TRBV19 and TRBJ2-1; 9 nucleotides align to TRBD2. There are 14 residues in the CDR3. Germline V gives CDR1 LNHDA, CDR2 SQIVND (reference sequence). Trimming at V came to 4 bases and at J to 7 bases, leaving 5 bases not matched to a gene. CDR3 protein: CASSSLAGQNEQFF. CDR3 DNA: TGTGCCAGTAGTAGTCTAGCGGGACAGAATGAGCAGTTCTTC.

This chain connects TRBV6-5 to TRBJ1-1, with D perhaps TRBD1 (6 bases). Trimming shortened V by 8 bases and J by 1 base, and 11 bases separated the two germline ends. The germline CDR1 and CDR2 sequences are MNHEY and SVGAGI. CDR3 length: 13 residues. This CDR3 reads CASSRTANTEAFF. Written as DNA, the CDR3 is TGTGCCAGCTCTCGGACAGCGAACACTGAAGCTTTCTTT.

This rearrangement joins TRBV29-1 to TRBJ2-7; TRBD1 matches 8 bases. The germline V gene encodes CDR1 SQVTM and CDR2 ANQGSEA. The CDR3 runs to 14 residues. The trim removed 5 bases at V and 0 bases at J, leaving 6 bases unmatched. The CDR3: CSVRQGSFSYEQYF. CDR3 coding DNA: TGCAGCGTTCGACAGGGGTCCTTCTCCTACGAGCAGTACTTC.

J is TRBJ2-1 and V is TRBV19; 11 positions match TRBD2. CDR3 length equals 17 residues. V trimming: 5 bases; J trimming: 0 bases; junction bases outside the gene matches: 6. Per the germline V gene, CDR1 is LNHDA and CDR2 is SQIVND (reference sequence). The CDR3 DNA sequence: TGTGCCAGTAGTCTCTATAGCGGGAGGGCCTCCTACAATGAGCAGTTCTTC. It encodes CASSLYSGRASYNEQFF.

V gene TRBV18 combines with J gene TRBJ1-1, with D uncertain. Germline values: CDR1 KGHSH, CDR2 LQKENI. V lost 6 bases and J 8 bases, leaving 10 bases between the germline ends. The CDR3 totals 11 residues. The CDR3 is CASSILSEAFF. CDR3 bases: TGTGCCAGCTCGATCCTATCCGAAGCTTTCTTT.

In its sample, this clone was seen a few times. The chain combines TRBV7-2 with TRBJ2-2; 10 nucleotides match TRBD1. The CDR3 contains 13 residues. J was trimmed by 5 bases and V by 6 bases; bases with no gene match: 0. Germline lookup yields CDR1 SGHTA and CDR2 FQGNSA. CDR3 DNA: TGTGCCAGCAGGGGACAGGGGACCGGGGAGCTGTTTTTT. Translation gives CASRGQGTGELFF.

This chain connects TRBV5-1 to TRBJ1-4; the D is unclear. V lost 2 bases and J 2 bases, leaving 7 bases between the germline ends. Germline V CDR1 and CDR2: SGHRS, YFSETQ. This CDR3 contains 14 residues. The CDR3 protein is CASSFTQTNEKLFF. The CDR3 region has the DNA TGCGCCAGCAGCTTTACCCAGACTAATGAAAAACTGTTTTTT.

This clone occurred a few times. CDR3 amino acids: CASSQQGGWGEQYF. CDR3 coding DNA: TGTGCCAGCAGCCAACAGGGAGGGTGGGGCGAGCAGTACTTC. This rearrangement joins TRBV7-2 to TRBJ2-7, with D possibly matching TRBD2 (7 bases). This CDR3 is built from 14 residues. The germline V gene encodes CDR1 SGHTA and CDR2 FQGNSA. V gave up 5 bases and J gave up 6 bases, with 17 bases separating them.